This T cell receptor (beta chain) emerged from a study of blood T cell repertoires in COVID-19 (dated by TCRdb to the early 2020s). Looking at the study overall: The collaborator samples originated in the United States, Italy and Spain and spanned the acute and convalescent phases of COVID-19. The repertoires were made available in a free public database intended to serve as a resource for research on the immune response to SARS-CoV-2. The material from the prospective study consisted of cDNA or gDNA derived from T cells, B-cell-depleted T cells, or PBMCs. The samples were drawn from the first 160 participants of the ongoing ImmuneRACE study and from 1,254 subjects provided by 6 global collaborators. Subjects who had been exposed to COVID-19, were actively infected with it, or had recovered from it provided the deeply sampled blood TCRbeta repertoires that made up the dataset. Where HLA class I and class II types were available, the types were taken from metadata supplied by the sample provider, not from assay-based typing. A de-identified subject ID, COVID-19 status, age in years and sex were almost always included in the sample metadata.

What the study reported, not specific to this receptor: The quantity of clinical and demographic metadata differed by source and by participant and was supplied without curation.

Participants in the prospective study were enrolled through a virtual design, were aged about 18 to 90 years, and lived in fewer than 30 United States geographic areas. In the prospective study, cohorts were assigned on the basis of participant-reported clinical history obtained from a screening survey and a study questionnaire. ImmuneRACE Cohort 3 recovered participants were defined by two consecutive negative NP/OP PCR tests, healthcare professional clearance, or symptom resolution. In the prospective study, whole blood, serum and a nasopharyngeal or oropharyngeal swab were collected from each participant by mobile phlebotomists. Prospective study participants could optionally give additional blood draws and questionnaires over a roughly 2-month period. Blood samples from the prospective study were shipped frozen or at room temperature prior to DNA extraction. TCRbeta CDR3 regions were amplified from genomic DNA by means of the immunoSEQ Assay, a bias-controlled multiplex PCR. Per the authors' processing: Within the assay, amplification of reference gene primers was used to estimate how many nucleated cells each sample contained. Sequence reads were collapsed and filtered to measure the absolute abundance of every unique TCRbeta CDR3 rearrangement. Productive Simpson clonality was computed per sample as the square root of Simpson's diversity index over productive rearrangements. TCRdb mirrors the immuneACCESS table, restricted to in-frame sequences. Some clones are absent from its copies; in checked studies, under half trace to an unresolved V gene, and the reason for the others is unknown. V and J calls and clone size are as listed in that table; D and trimming were resolved from the DNA. The sample yields hundreds of thousands of clones; approximately 90% were counted once. The ten top clones hold around a sixth of the sample.

CDR1 and CDR2, looked up from the germline V gene, are SQVTM and ANQGSEA. Unmatched junction bases come to 5, with V trimmed by 4 bases and J by 6 bases. The CDR3 holds 12 amino acids from the cysteine to the phenylalanine. The DNA shown is the 36-base CDR3, in frame from base 1. About this clone: Its antigen is currently not known. Within one base of it there is no much larger clone, and no base qualities were kept.

The sequenced sample consisted of PBMCs or T cells enriched from blood (not recorded which). The TCR comes from a man aged 18 to 35 who had recovered from COVID-19. The rearrangement combines TRBV29-1 with TRBJ1-1, with 7 bases matching TRBD1. This receptor has the CDR3 CSVVGQGAEAFF. The bases read TGCAGCGTTGTGGGGCAGGGGGCTGAAGCTTTCTTT.